The 2 T cell receptor beta chains below were found in one sample sequenced in a study of T-cell reconstitution after alpha-beta-depleted transplantation in children. The authors prepared the TCRbeta library with unique molecular identifiers. One entry per CDR3 protein results from TCRdb running MiXCR on the PCR reads. Seen here are roughly 180,000 distinct CDR3 sequences, 13% to 15% observed once, and the top ten hold approximately 13%. Sequenced here: PBMCs from the stem cell graft donor, sampled from the stem cell graft. All receptors come from a human donor who donated a stem cell graft to a child with acute lymphoblastic leukemia.

This clonotype was seen many times. The V gene is TRBV7-9, the J gene TRBJ1-1; D uncertain. Trimming pared 4 bases from V and 11 bases from J, leaving 17 bases between. This CDR3 is 13 amino acids long. Germline V gives CDR1 SEHNR, CDR2 FQNEAQ (reference sequence). CDR3 protein: CASSSPGDRPAFF. The CDR3 region has the DNA TGTGCCAGCAGCTCGCCAGGAGACCGGCCGGCTTTCTTT.

This clonotype turned up a few times. V and J are TRBV5-1 and TRBJ2-7, with TRBD2 as a possible D gene (6 bases). CDR3 length: 15 residues. V shed 1 base and J shed 2 bases, with 13 bases lying between them. The germline V gene has CDR1 SGHRS and CDR2 YFSETQ. The CDR3 DNA follows: TGCGCCAGCAGCTTGACGGCGGGAATCCCCTACGAGCAGTACTTC. It specifies CASSLTAGIPYEQYF.